These 18 T cell receptor beta chains were all obtained from the same sample, sequenced in a study of radiation and T cells in renal cell carcinoma. This table comes from immunoSEQ multiplex PCR, and its TCRdb copy is limited to in-frame clones, with some not included. The repertoire includes 60,000 to 75,000 clones, over 60% of them detected once, and around 7% sits in the top ten. Time point specified: blood 4 weeks post-SBRT, at nephrectomy. Stated treatment: 15 Gy SBRT to primary tumor, nephrectomy 4 weeks later. Sequenced material: blood, taken from a patient whose treatment included radiotherapy and nephrectomy. The receptor set was obtained from a man in his sixties with renal cell carcinoma.

V and J are TRBV11-3 and TRBJ2-2, with 10 bases aligning to TRBD2. Trimming cost V 2 bases and J 7 bases; bases outside gene matches: 4. The CDR3 is made up of 15 amino acids. Germline-derived CDR1 and CDR2 are SGHNT and YENEEA. The CDR3 sequence: CASSLLAGVIGELFF. Here the CDR3 DNA reads TGTGCCAGCAGCTTACTAGCGGGAGTAATCGGGGAGCTGTTTTTT.

This clone was counted once. The V gene is TRBV27, the J gene TRBJ1-2; D gene ambiguous. V was trimmed by 4 bases and J by 10 bases, leaving 16 bases between them. The CDR3 covers 13 residues. Per germline, CDR1 MNHEY and CDR2 SMNVEV (reference sequence). The CDR3 bases are TGTGCCAGCAGTTCCTACCAGACCCGACTCTACACCTTC. Amino acids: CASSSYQTRLYTF.

V usage is TRBV6-6 and J usage is TRBJ1-5; D gene unclear. This CDR3 has 16 residues. CDR1 and CDR2 (germline): MNHNY, SVGAGI (reference sequence). Trimming pared 7 bases from V and 0 bases from J, leaving 16 bases between. The CDR3 DNA sequence: TGTGCCAGCATGCTATGGGTCGACGGTAGCAATCAGCCCCAGCATTTT. Translated, it gives CASMLWVDGSNQPQHF.

The rearrangement uses TRBV6-1 and TRBJ2-7, with 9 bases lining up with TRBD2. CDR3 length equals 14 residues. Trimming cost V 7 bases and J 4 bases; bases outside gene matches: 8. The germline CDR1 and CDR2 sequences are MNHNS and SASEGT. The chain's CDR3 is CASIAGGMIYEQYF. Here the CDR3 DNA reads TGTGCCAGCATCGCGGGGGGGATGATATACGAGCAGTACTTC.

This chain uses TRBV10-2 with TRBJ2-5; 10 bases fit TRBD2. The CDR3 contains 15 residues. The germline V gene has CDR1 WSHSY and CDR2 SAAADI. J gave up 5 bases and V 2 bases, and 5 bases lay outside the gene matches. This chain's CDR3 is CASSEEAGGVETQYF. CDR3 bases: TGCGCCAGCAGTGAGGAAGCGGGAGGGGTTGAGACCCAGTACTTC.

The chain uses TRBV12-5 and TRBJ2-5; D might be TRBD2 (5 bases). The germline gives CDR1 LGHNT, CDR2 FRNRAP. The CDR3 has 13 residues. Trimming left V 6 bases short and J 2 bases short, with 10 bases between. The CDR3 here is CASGATRQETQYF. CDR3 DNA sequence: TGTGCTAGTGGGGCAACTAGACAAGAGACCCAGTACTTC.

The gene calls are TRBV10-2 and TRBJ2-2; TRBD2 might be the D (5 bases). Germline loops: CDR1 WSHSY, CDR2 SAAADI. The CDR3 spans 14 residues. Deletions cut 8 bases from V and 3 bases from J, with 13 bases between. CDR3 in amino acids: CASGPSGDTGELFF. As DNA, the CDR3 is TGCGCCAGCGGGCCCTCCGGGGACACCGGGGAGCTGTTTTTT.

The rearrangement uses TRBV6-6 and TRBJ2-5; 8 nucleotides match TRBD1. CDR1 is MNHNY, CDR2 SVGAGI, per germline (reference sequence). The CDR3 has 15 amino acids. Trimming removed 5 bases from V and 7 bases from J; junction bases left unmatched: 12. The CDR3 region is CASSAGQGPWGTQYF. The CDR3 DNA follows: TGTGCCAGCAGTGCCGGACAGGGCCCATGGGGGACCCAGTACTTC.

This sequence joins TRBV7-3 and TRBJ2-2; 7 positions agree with TRBD2. This CDR3 has 15 amino acids. CDR1 SGHTA and CDR2 FQGTGA come from the germline V gene. The trim removed 0 bases at V and 5 bases at J, leaving 3 bases unmatched. In nucleotides, the CDR3 is TGTGCCAGCAGCTTAACGGGAGGGCCAACCGGGGAGCTGTTTTTT. It codes for CASSLTGGPTGELFF.

The gene calls are TRBV7-9 and TRBJ1-4; no reliable D call. From germline, CDR1 is SEHNR and CDR2 FQNEAQ (reference sequence). The CDR3 is made up of 13 amino acids. V was shortened by 1 base and J by 7 bases, with 7 bases between the two germline ends. This CDR3 reads CASSLVSGEKLFF. The CDR3 DNA reads as TGTGCCAGCAGCTTAGTGTCCGGTGAAAAACTGTTTTTT.

The chain couples TRBV2 to TRBJ2-7; D may correspond to TRBD1 or TRBD2 (6 bases each). CDR1 and CDR2 (germline): SNHLY, FYNNEI. The CDR3 loop spans 14 amino acids. V gave up 1 base and J gave up 4 bases, with 11 bases separating them. CDR3 bases: TGTGCCAGCAGTGAAGGGAGGGGGTCGTACGAGCAGTACGTC. This codes for CASSEGRGSYEQYV.

This chain joins TRBV7-8 and TRBJ2-1, with D maybe TRBD2 (5 bases). Between the trimmed V and J ends, which lost 6 bases and 7 bases, there was a span of 25 bases. The CDR3 has 17 amino acids. From germline, CDR1 is SGHVS and CDR2 FQNEAQ. The CDR3 coding sequence is TGTGCCAGCAGGCCACGGGTTGGAGGTCCGTCGGTGAATGAGCAGTTCTTC. Translating it yields CASRPRVGGPSVNEQFF.

The chain couples TRBV7-2 to TRBJ2-7, with D possibly TRBD1 on 6 matching bases. V was clipped by 2 bases and J by 4 bases, with 15 bases between them. The CDR3 sequence is 15 residues long. Per the germline V gene, CDR1 is SGHTA and CDR2 is FQGNSA. CDR3 coding DNA: TGTGCCAGCAGCTTAAGGGCGGACAGCTTATACGAGCAGTACTTC. Translation: CASSLRADSLYEQYF. The full variable domain, completed using reference TRBV7-2 and TRBJ2-7, is GAGVSQSPSNKVTEKGKDVELRCDPISGHTALYWYRQSLGQGLEFLIYFQGNSAPDKSGLPSDRFSAERTGGSVSTLTIQRTQQEDSAVYLCASSLRADSLYEQYFGPGTRLTVT.

The genes are TRBV15 and TRBJ1-5, with D unresolved. This CDR3 region has 16 residues. The V end lost 3 bases, the J end lost 1 base, and 13 bases lay between the germline ends. Germline V gene lookup returns CDR1 LNHNV and CDR2 YYDKDF (reference sequence). The CDR3 is CATSRDRTRSNQPQHF. Written as DNA, the CDR3 is TGTGCCACCAGCAGGGACCGAACAAGGAGCAATCAGCCCCAGCATTTT.

The V and J genes are TRBV7-6 and TRBJ2-7; D ambiguous. Germline V CDR1 and CDR2: SGHVS, FNYEAQ. The CDR3 spans 16 residues. Trimming shortened V by 1 base and J by 0 bases, and 13 bases separated the two germline ends. The CDR3, as DNA: TGTGCCAGCAGCTTAGGTGGGCGATACAGCTCCTACGAGCAGTACTTC. Translating it yields CASSLGGRYSSYEQYF.

The chain joins TRBV30 to TRBJ2-2; 9 bases match TRBD1. The V gene's germline CDR1 is GTSNPN and CDR2 SVGIG (reference sequence). The CDR3 runs to 15 residues. With 2 bases clipped from V and 4 bases from J, the junction kept 5 bases outside the gene matches. The CDR3 loop is CAWSRGTGSTGELFF. The CDR3 region has the DNA TGTGCCTGGAGTAGGGGGACAGGGAGCACCGGGGAGCTGTTTTTT.

The chain has TRBV6-1 and TRBJ2-7; D remains ambiguous. The length of the CDR3 is 14 residues. The germline CDR1 and CDR2 sequences are MNHNS and SASEGT. V lost 2 bases and J lost 0, with 8 bases in between. The CDR3 spells CASSEMHSSYEQYV. Here the CDR3 DNA reads TGTGCCAGCAGTGAAATGCACAGCTCCTACGAGCAGTACGTC.

Only a few counts were recorded for this clone. The chain combines TRBV9 with TRBJ1-6; unclear D gene. This CDR3 comprises 14 residues. CDR1 is SGDLS, CDR2 YYNGEE, per germline. Trimming shortened V by 2 bases and J by 7 bases, and 10 bases separated the two germline ends. CDR3 DNA sequence: TGTGCCAGCAGCGTCGGCATCGGAAATTCACCCCTCCACTTT. This translates into CASSVGIGNSPLHF.